Listed below are T cell receptor beta chains from one sample, sequenced in a study of cytomegalovirus exposure and HLA in healthy donors. The assay was immunoSEQ multiplex PCR, and TCRdb's table has in-frame clones only and misses some. The sample yields 100,000 to 150,000 clones, around 92% seen once. The sequencing input was PBMCs. Receptor source: a man aged 25 to 40 in good health and CMV-seronegative. Both conserved end residues are part of each CDR3. The D gene is left open where the match is weak. Clone sizes are given selectively: once, few, many, or a class where the clone is expanded.

>TRBJ1-1|.|TRBD1|TRBV5-1
CASSLQQGRKTEAFF
TGCGCCAGCAGCTTGCAACAGGGGAGGAAAACTGAAGCTTTCTTT
>TRBJ1-1|.|TRBD1|TRBV10-3
CAIRPRTGETEAFF
TGTGCCATCAGACCAAGGACAGGGGAGACTGAAGCTTTCTTT
>TRBJ2-7|.|.|TRBV27
CASSSVRGFAYEQYF
TGTGCCAGCAGTTCCGTTCGGGGGTTTGCCTACGAGCAGTACTTC
>TRBJ1-3|.|.|TRBV12-5
CASGSVVPVAGKGNTIYF
TGTGCTAGTGGTTCAGTGGTCCCAGTCGCAGGGAAGGGTAACACCATATATTTT
>TRBJ2-7|.|.|TRBV5-1
CASSLEGLTYEQYF
TGCGCCAGCAGCTTGGAGGGACTGACCTACGAGCAGTACTTC
>TRBJ1-2|few|.|TRBV5-1
CASSFGRLNYGYTF
TGCGCCAGCAGCTTCGGCAGGCTTAACTATGGCTACACCTTC
>TRBJ2-7|.|TRBD2|TRBV4-2
CASSSGGVTYEQYF
TGTGCCAGCAGCTCCGGGGGGGTCACCTACGAGCAGTACTTC
>TRBJ1-5|few|.|TRBV27
CASSLGGTNQPQHF
TGTGCCAGCAGTTTAGGGGGGACCAATCAGCCCCAGCATTTT
>TRBJ2-2|.|TRBD1|TRBV7-6
CASSLAGGQGATGELFF
TGTGCCAGCAGCTTAGCGGGAGGACAGGGGGCCACCGGGGAGCTGTTTTTT
>TRBJ1-4|.|.|TRBV7-9
CASSSTGTNWATNEKLFF
TGTGCCAGCAGCTCTACCGGGACAAATTGGGCAACTAATGAAAAACTGTTTTTT
>TRBJ1-2|.|TRBD1|TRBV6-5
CASSTGTGTSYGYTF
TGTGCCAGCAGCACCGGGACAGGGACATCCTATGGCTACACCTTC
>TRBJ1-2|.|.|TRBV6-1
CATSRYGYTF
TGTGCCACCTCGAGGTATGGCTACACCTTC
>TRBJ1-1|.|.|TRBV10-2
CASTPQMNTEAFF
TGCGCCAGCACCCCTCAGATGAACACTGAAGCTTTCTTT
>TRBJ2-7|.|.|TRBV29-1
CSVQDSSYEQYF
TGCAGCGTTCAGGACAGCTCCTACGAGCAGTACTTC
>TRBJ1-5|.|.|TRBV5-1
CASSPSYLQGNQPQHF
TGCGCCAGCAGCCCCTCTTACCTCCAGGGGAATCAGCCCCAGCATTTT
>TRBJ2-7|.|.|TRBV5-4
CASSPSTAYEQYF
TGTGCCAGCAGCCCGTCGACAGCCTACGAGCAGTACTTC
>TRBJ2-5|.|TRBD1|TRBV4-2
CASSQDLRQGEETQYF
TGTGCCAGCAGCCAAGATCTTAGGCAGGGGGAAGAGACCCAGTACTTC
>TRBJ1-2|.|TRBD1|TRBV29-1
CSTPGQGADGYTF
TGCAGCACCCCTGGACAGGGGGCGGATGGCTACACCTTC
>TRBJ1-2|.|.|TRBV27
CASSSGFNYGYTF
TGTGCCAGCAGTTCCGGGTTTAACTATGGCTACACCTTC
>TRBJ2-1|.|.|TRBV25-1
CASSLSNEQFF
TGTGCCAGCAGTCTAAGCAATGAGCAGTTCTTC
>TRBJ1-1|once|.|TRBV7-6
CASSLDTNTEAFF
TGTGCCAGCAGCTTAGACACGAACACTGAAGCTTTCTTT
>TRBJ2-3|.|.|TRBV19
CASSIMRGSTDTQYF
TGTGCCAGTAGTATAATGCGGGGAAGCACAGATACGCAGTATTTT
>TRBJ1-5|few|.|TRBV7-2
CASSLVGGNQPQHF
TGTGCCAGCAGCTTGGTGGGCGGCAATCAGCCCCAGCATTTT
>TRBJ1-2|.|.|TRBV27
CASSWTLGEVYGYTF
TGTGCCAGCAGTTGGACCCTGGGGGAGGTTTATGGCTACACCTTC
>TRBJ2-7|.|.|TRBV6-1
CASSSIHEQYF
TGTGCCAGCAGTTCCATTCACGAGCAGTACTTC
>TRBJ2-7|once|.|TRBV5-1
CASSSTPDTDYEQYF
TGCGCCAGCAGCTCTACCCCGGACACGGACTACGAGCAGTACTTC
>TRBJ2-3|.|.|TRBV11-2
CASSMRAGTDTQYF
TGTGCCAGCAGCATGAGGGCGGGCACAGATACGCAGTATTTT
>TRBJ1-2|once|.|TRBV9
CASSVDVRVEYGYTF
TGTGCCAGCAGCGTAGATGTCAGGGTGGAATATGGCTACACCTTC
>TRBJ1-2|.|.|TRBV28
CASSYRTVYGYTF
TGTGCCAGCAGTTACAGGACAGTTTATGGCTACACCTTC
>TRBJ2-7|.|TRBD1|TRBV10-1
CASSSGTGKPEQYF
TGCGCCAGCAGTTCCGGGACAGGGAAGCCCGAGCAGTACTTC
>TRBJ1-5|.|.|TRBV7-8
CASSLGTARWPQHF
TGTGCCAGCAGCTTAGGGACAGCCCGTTGGCCCCAGCATTTT
>TRBJ1-1|.|.|TRBV29-1
CSVDFWQGTEAFF
TGCAGCGTTGATTTCTGGCAGGGCACTGAAGCTTTCTTT
>TRBJ1-1|.|.|TRBV4-2
CASSHLNTEAFF
TGTGCCAGCAGCCACTTGAACACTGAAGCTTTCTTT
>TRBJ1-2|.|.|TRBV6-1
CASSEISSVNYGYTF
TGTGCCAGCAGTGAAATTTCCTCCGTCAACTATGGCTACACCTTC
>TRBJ2-2|.|.|TRBV6-1
CASSEALAVRTGELFF
TGTGCCAGCAGTGAAGCGCTCGCAGTTCGCACCGGGGAGCTGTTTTTT
>TRBJ1-6|.|TRBD1|TRBV10-3
CAIRRTGRDSPLHF
TGTGCCATCAGAAGGACAGGGCGTGACTCACCCCTCCACTTT
>TRBJ1-2|.|TRBD1|TRBV5-4
CASSSDRTYGYTF
TGTGCCAGCAGCTCGGACAGGACCTATGGCTACACCTTC
>TRBJ2-1|once|.|TRBV2
CATTTGPSSYNEQFF
TGTGCCACCACCACAGGGCCTAGCTCCTACAATGAGCAGTTCTTC
>TRBJ2-1|.|.|TRBV9
CASSVAQDLDNEQFF
TGTGCCAGCAGCGTAGCTCAGGATTTAGACAATGAGCAGTTCTTC
>TRBJ1-4|.|.|TRBV27
CASSFNKREKLFF
TGTGCCAGCAGTTTTAACAAGCGAGAAAAACTGTTTTTT
>TRBJ1-3|.|.|TRBV6-5
CASSFTWGLENTIYF
TGTGCCAGCAGTTTCACCTGGGGGCTGGAGAACACCATATATTTT
>TRBJ2-7|.|TRBD1|TRBV27
CASTPNRDRVYEQYF
TGTGCCAGCACCCCCAACAGGGACAGGGTTTACGAGCAGTACTTC
>TRBJ2-1|.|.|TRBV11-2
CASSLRGDRYNEQFF
TGTGCCAGCAGCTTAAGGGGGGACAGATACAATGAGCAGTTCTTC
>TRBJ2-5|.|.|TRBV7-9
CASSLGGLASQETQYF
TGTGCCAGCAGCTTAGGAGGTCTAGCGTCCCAGGAGACCCAGTACTTC
>TRBJ2-2|.|.|TRBV19
CASTWSGELFF
TGTGCCAGTACCTGGAGCGGGGAGCTGTTTTTT
>TRBJ1-3|.|.|TRBV11-2
CASSLEGQLSGNTIYF
TGTGCCAGCAGCTTAGAAGGACAGCTCTCTGGAAACACCATATATTTT
>TRBJ2-3|once|TRBD1|TRBV11-2
CASSLRQGAVDTQYF
TGTGCCAGCAGCTTGAGGCAGGGGGCTGTAGATACGCAGTATTTT
>TRBJ1-2|.|.|TRBV7-9
CASSLEELGGYTF
TGTGCCAGCAGCTTAGAGGAGTTAGGTGGCTACACCTTC
>TRBJ2-2|.|.|TRBV7-9
CASSSRDLANTGELFF
TGTGCCAGCAGCTCCAGAGACTTAGCGAACACCGGGGAGCTGTTTTTT